The 4 T cell receptor beta chains below all came from one sample that was sequenced in a study of cytomegalovirus exposure and HLA in healthy donors. This PCR relied on a set of 60 Vbeta primers and 13 Jbeta primers. TCRdb keeps only in-frame clones here, not all; method: immunoSEQ multiplex PCR. The sample has approximately 120,000 clones, around 70% seen once; the top ten hold 5.4%. Sequences were obtained from PBMCs. These receptors came from a woman between 65 and 79 years old in good health and CMV-seropositive.

The V gene is TRBV10-3, the J gene TRBJ2-3, with 8 bases that match TRBD1. Germline assignment: CDR1 ENHRY and CDR2 SYGVKD. V shed 4 bases, J shed 3 bases, and the junction held 3 bases outside the gene matches. The CDR3 extends over 14 amino acids. The CDR3 reads CAISGTGRTDTQYF. The CDR3 coding sequence is TGTGCCATCAGTGGGACAGGGAGGACAGATACGCAGTATTTT.

The chain carries TRBV7-2 and TRBJ1-6; TRBD1 matches at 7 bases. Trimming took 5 bases from V and 8 from J; bases not matched to a gene: 9. Germline V gives CDR1 SGHTA, CDR2 FQGNSA. CDR3 length: 15 residues. Written as DNA, the CDR3 is TGTGCCAGCAGCCTCCGACAGGGCAGGGATTCACCCCTCCACTTT. This translates into CASSLRQGRDSPLHF.

This clone was detected once. The chain joins TRBV7-8 to TRBJ1-1; TRBD1 aligns across 11 bases. In germline, CDR1 is SGHVS, CDR2 FQNEAQ. The CDR3 extends over 15 amino acids. V gave up 2 bases and J gave up 4 bases; unmatched junction bases: 3. The CDR3, as DNA: TGTGCCAGCAGCTTAAGGACAGGGGGCGGCACTGAAGCTTTCTTT. The encoded protein is CASSLRTGGGTEAFF.

The chain uses TRBV7-2 and TRBJ2-3, with a tentative D call TRBD1 (6 bases). The CDR3 length is 15 residues. V was trimmed by 0 bases and J by 4 bases, leaving 11 bases between them. Germline values: CDR1 SGHTA, CDR2 FQGNSA. CDR3 protein: CASSLAQGQADTQYF. CDR3 in DNA: TGTGCCAGCAGCTTAGCGCAGGGGCAGGCAGATACGCAGTATTTT.